These T cell receptor beta chains were read from a single sample in a study of a mutant IDH1 vaccine in newly diagnosed glioma. For these TCRs, the target antigens are not known. TCRdb's copy holds only in-frame clones and misses some; the assay was immunoSEQ multiplex PCR. The table lists more than 30,000 clones, around 90% of them singletons. Source: PBMCs, taken from a glioma patient whose treatment included an IDH1 peptide vaccine. All receptors come from a woman in her thirties or forties with glioma. The CDR3 runs from the conserved cysteine through the conserved F or W. A D gene is named only where the DNA matches it firmly. The listing skips clone size in some rows; elsewhere it reads once, few, many or a size class.

CDR3nt	CDR3aa	j_gene	d_gene	abundance	v_gene
TGTGCCAGCAGTTTCCGGCCAGGGGGCACTGAAGCTTTCTTT	CASSFRPGGTEAFF	TRBJ1-1	TRBD1	.	TRBV27
TGCAGCGTTGTGCCGGGGGGAGCCAAAAACATTCAGTACTTC	CSVVPGGAKNIQYF	TRBJ2-4	TRBD2	few	TRBV29-1
TGCAGCGTTGGGGACAGGCCCTCCTACGAGCAGTACTTC	CSVGDRPSYEQYF	TRBJ2-7	TRBD1	.	TRBV29-1
TGTGCCAGCAGCGTAGGACCCGGGTCCTACGAGCAGTACTTC	CASSVGPGSYEQYF	TRBJ2-7	.	.	TRBV9
TGCGCCAGCAGCTTGTATCAGGGTTGGAGGAATTCCTACGAGCAGTACTTC	CASSLYQGWRNSYEQYF	TRBJ2-7	.	once	TRBV5-1
TGTGCCAGCAGTCTTAATTCTGGGGCCAACGTCCTGACTTTC	CASSLNSGANVLTF	TRBJ2-6	.	once	TRBV6-1
TGTGCCAGCAGCCGTGGGGTGACAGGGGAAGGCTATGGCTACACCTTC	CASSRGVTGEGYGYTF	TRBJ1-2	TRBD1	few	TRBV5-6
TGTGCCAGCTCCCAAGACCGATACAATCAGCCCCAGCATTTT	CASSQDRYNQPQHF	TRBJ1-5	.	once	TRBV18
TGCGCCAGCAGCTTGAGCCAGGGGAACACCGGGGAGCTGTTTTTT	CASSLSQGNTGELFF	TRBJ2-2	.	.	TRBV5-1
TGTGCCAGCAGTCAGACCGAGGGTCAGCCCCAGCATTTT	CASSQTEGQPQHF	TRBJ1-5	.	.	TRBV25-1
TGTGCCAGCAGTGTCCCAGGAAGGGGCACTGAAGCTTTCTTT	CASSVPGRGTEAFF	TRBJ1-1	.	.	TRBV2
TGTGCCAGCTCCCCGATGGGGTCAACCTCCTACGAGCAGTACTTC	CASSPMGSTSYEQYF	TRBJ2-7	.	.	TRBV18
TGTGCCAGCAGTGAGGACAGGGTTGGTAACTATGGCTACACCTTC	CASSEDRVGNYGYTF	TRBJ1-2	TRBD1	few	TRBV6-1
TGTGCCAGCAGCGCCTCGGCAGGGGTAAGAAACTATGGCTACACCTTC	CASSASAGVRNYGYTF	TRBJ1-2	.	once	TRBV9
TGTGCCAGCGAGTCGGGGGGGAGCCAAGAGACCCAGTACTTC	CASESGGSQETQYF	TRBJ2-5	TRBD2	.	TRBV6-1
TGTGCCAGCAGCTTAGACCCAACAGCCTCTAATGAAAAACTGTTTTTT	CASSLDPTASNEKLFF	TRBJ1-4	.	.	TRBV7-9
TGCAGCGTTCCACACCCCTATGGCTACACCTTC	CSVPHPYGYTF	TRBJ1-2	.	.	TRBV29-1